These 15 T cell receptor beta chains were sequenced from one sample in a study of tumor-infiltrating lymphocytes in primary liver carcinoma. Total RNA (around 510 ng) served as template for TCR beta cDNA synthesis primed by a constant-region primer. It was through three nested multiplex PCR rounds of slightly modified ARM-PCR that TCR beta libraries arose. Use of TRBV1-TRBV30 forward primers with a C-beta reverse primer characterized the first two PCR rounds, which lasted around 11 cycles each. Via MiXCR, TCRdb re-called the multiplex PCR reads, giving one row per CDR3 protein. The sample lists more than 100,000 distinct CDR3 sequences; under 70% were seen once. Starting material for RNA and DNA co-extraction consisted of about 20-32 mg of unsorted bulk tissue. Sequencing was carried out using tumor-adjacent normal liver tissue. These receptors were collected from a woman aged 55-70 years with primary liver carcinoma and hepatitis B virus infection.

As to this clonotype: A read error may produce the germline difference seen at one junction end. This chain connects TRBV20-1 to TRBJ2-3; TRBD2 might be the D (6 bases). The CDR3 is 12 amino acids. Germline assignment: CDR1 DFQATT and CDR2 SNEGSKA (reference sequence). This CDR3 reads CSASAGTDTQCF. CDR3 in DNA: TGCAGTGCCTCGGCGGGAACAGATACGCAGTGTTTT.

This clonotype was counted many times. This chain uses TRBV7-9 with TRBJ1-4; 7 bases fit TRBD1. Germline lookup yields CDR1 SEHNR and CDR2 FQNEAQ (reference sequence). J lost 3 bases, V lost 5 bases, and 6 bases had no gene match. The CDR3 sequence is 15 residues long. The CDR3 DNA sequence: TGTGCCAGCAGCATCAGACAGGGTTCTAATGAAAAACTGTTTTTT. Its protein is CASSIRQGSNEKLFF. The full variable domain, with the rest looked up from reference TRBV7-9 and TRBJ1-4, is DTGVSQNPRHKITKRGQNVTFRCDPISEHNRLYWYRQTLGQGPEFLTYFQNEAQLEKSRLLSDRFSAERPKGSFSTLEIQRTEQGDSAMYLCASSIRQGSNEKLFFGSGTQLSVL.

Points on this clonotype: This CDR3 fails to terminate in the conserved phenylalanine or tryptophan, so it likely reflects a read error. The DNA is omitted, as the CDR3 cannot be located on it reliably, and the CDR3 follows TCRdb's listing. The chain is built from TRBV4-1 and TRBJ2-7; the DNA was not compared with TRBD2, the D call given in the table. The length of the CDR3 is 14 amino acids, counting both ends. CDR1 and CDR2 (germline): MGHRA, YSYEKL. CDR3: CASSRGGSRDEQYY.

This clonotype was counted only a few times. A much larger clone lies a single base off, so this may be a read error. V is TRBV6-1 and J is TRBJ1-2; D is undetermined. The germline V gene has CDR1 MNHNS and CDR2 SASEGT. The CDR3 contains 13 residues. For the CDR3, the DNA is TGTGTCAGCACCCCAACAGATACCTATGGCTACACCTTC. This codes for CVSTPTDTYGYTF.

As regards this clonotype: A read error may produce the germline difference seen at one junction end. The rearrangement links TRBV12-3 or TRBV12-4 to TRBJ2-7, with TRBD2 matching over 8 bases. This CDR3 comprises 15 residues. CDR3 DNA sequence: TGTGCCAGCAGTTTAGGAGTCGGGAGGGCTAACGACCAGTACTTC. This gives the protein CASSLGVGRANDQYF.

A word on this clonotype: At one end the junction does not follow the germline gene, possibly because of a read error. The chain joins TRBV11-2 to TRBJ2-1, with D unclear. This CDR3 spans 17 amino acids. Germline V gives CDR1 SGHAT, CDR2 FQNNGV. CDR3 sequence (DNA): TGTACCAGCAGCTTTACCCCACTGCGGAGCTCCCACAATGAGCAGTTCTTC. It yields the protein CTSSFTPLRSSHNEQFF. Combining the CDR3 with reference TRBV11-2 and TRBJ2-1 gives the whole variable domain EAGVAQSPRYKIIEKRQSVAFWCNPISGHATLYWYQQILGQGPKLLIQFQNNGVVDDSQLPKDRFSAERLKGVDSTLKIQPAKLEDSAVYLCTSSFTPLRSSHNEQFFGPGTRLTVL.

This rearrangement joins TRBV20-1 to TRBJ2-6; unclear D gene. Germline lookup yields CDR1 DFQATT and CDR2 SNEGSKA (reference sequence). With 2 bases removed from V and 1 base from J, the gap between germline ends came to 6 bases. The CDR3 extends over 14 amino acids. DNA for the CDR3: TGCAGTGCTAGAATCGGGTCTGGGGCCAACGTCCTGACTTTC. Encoded protein: CSARIGSGANVLTF.

The chain couples TRBV18 to TRBJ2-7, with a possible D match to TRBD1 (5 bases). CDR1 and CDR2 (germline): KGHSH, LQKENI. The V end was cut by 3 bases, the J end by 7 bases, with 22 bases between. The CDR3 has 16 residues. The CDR3 DNA reads as TGTGCCAGCTCACCTATACAGGCAAGCTCATTTGTGGAGCAGTACTTC. Translation: CASSPIQASSFVEQYF.

This sequence joins TRBV11-2 and TRBJ2-7; TRBD2 matches 13 bases. V dropped 7 bases and J dropped 5; count of bases not matched to a gene: 8. The CDR3 totals 15 residues. Germline loops: CDR1 SGHAT, CDR2 FQNNGV. The CDR3 spells CASNSGLAGANEQYF. The CDR3 DNA reads as TGTGCCAGCAACTCCGGACTAGCGGGGGCCAACGAGCAGTACTTC.

In regard to this clonotype: Just one base apart from a much larger clone, this may be a read error. This chain connects TRBV30 to TRBJ1-5; D gene uncertain. The V end lost 2 bases, the J end lost 4 bases, and 9 bases lay between the germline ends. Germline CDR1 is GTSNPN and CDR2 is SVGIG (reference sequence). The CDR3 runs 13 residues. The CDR3 protein is CAWSSRKNQPQHF. The CDR3 region has the DNA TGTGCCTGGAGTAGTAGAAAGAATCAGCCCCAGCATTTT.

Turning to this clonotype: The conserved phenylalanine or tryptophan is not found at the CDR3 terminus, so this likely reflects a read error. The chain has TRBV4-1 and TRBJ2-1; D gene unclear. V was clipped by 8 bases and J by 9 bases, with 23 bases between them. Germline lookup yields CDR1 MGHRA and CDR2 YSYEKL. The CDR3 has 15 amino acids. CDR3 loop: CASGAEAISWGEQFL. Written as DNA, the CDR3 is TGCGCCAGCGGCGCTGAGGCGATTAGCTGGGGTGAGCAGTTCCTC.

This clonotype rates as large. The chain has TRBV11-2 and TRBJ2-3; D remains ambiguous. This CDR3 region has 17 residues. Germline values: CDR1 SGHAT, CDR2 FQNNGV. With 1 base removed from V and 1 base from J, the gap between germline ends came to 15 bases. CDR3 nucleotides: TGTGCCAGCAGCTTAGGGATTCGAAGGGAAGGCACAGATACGCAGTATTTT. Translated: CASSLGIRREGTDTQYF.

This clonotype has only one observation. Its ends do not fully match the called genes, so a read error is possible. The chain joins TRBV11-2 to TRBJ2-1; perhaps TRBD2 as D (6 bases). The CDR3 is 14 amino acids. Germline lookup yields CDR1 SGHAT and CDR2 FQNNGV. The CDR3 DNA follows: TGTGCCAACAGCTTAGCCGGGAGTATCAATGAACAGTTCTTC. It translates to CANSLAGSINEQFF.

About this clonotype: This may be a read error: a much more frequent sequence differs by one nucleotide. The gene calls are TRBV6-6 and TRBJ1-1; the D is unclear. Germline values: CDR1 MNHNY, CDR2 SVGAGI (reference sequence). The CDR3 has 11 amino acids. The CDR3 DNA reads as TGTGTCAGCCGGGAGGACACTGAAGCTTTCTTT. This codes for CVSREDTEAFF.

As for this clonotype: Relative to the germline gene, one junction end is altered; a read error may explain this. V gene TRBV13 combines with J gene TRBJ2-2; 10 nucleotides align to TRBD1. The germline gives CDR1 PRHDT, CDR2 FYEKMQ (reference sequence). The CDR3 covers 17 residues. CDR3 sequence: CASSSLGQGPPTGELFF. In DNA, the CDR3 is TGTGCCAGCAGCTCTCTGGGACAGGGGCCTCCCACCGGGGAACTGTTTTTT. Drawing the rest from reference TRBV13 and TRBJ2-2, the complete variable domain is AAGVIQSPRHLIKEKRETATLKCYPIPRHDTVYWYQQGPGQDPQFLISFYEKMQSDKGSIPDRFSAQQFSDYHSELNMSSLELGDSALYFCASSSLGQGPPTGELFFGEGSRLTVL.